This note documents a single TCR beta chain sequence. The antigen is not known. The data belong to a study of identical twins. Study observations and caveats: Cord blood beta clonotypes that were abundant carried fewer insertions, and memory repertoires showed no such trend.

The CDR3 length is 13 residues. The V and J ends lost 4 bases and 9 bases, in that order; junction bases with no gene match: 5. Germline V CDR1 and CDR2: DFQATT, SNEGSKA (reference sequence). In TCRdb, the 5' RACE reads were re-called with MiXCR into one record per CDR3 protein. In the table there are about 530,000 distinct CDR3 sequences, 12% to 15% of which are singletons. Separately, the same data were catalogued under a study of yellow fever vaccine responses in identical twins. This second study notes: Reported findings indicate that twins' vaccine T cell responses seemed partially convergent, partially personalized.

The clonotype was recovered from a woman younger than 35 in good health. The genes are TRBV20-1 and TRBJ1-6, with 8 positions matching TRBD1. Specimen: CD4+ T cells sorted from blood. This CDR3 reads CSATGTGPSPLHF. In DNA form, the CDR3 reads TGCAGTGCTACCGGGACAGGTCCTTCACCCCTCCACTTT.